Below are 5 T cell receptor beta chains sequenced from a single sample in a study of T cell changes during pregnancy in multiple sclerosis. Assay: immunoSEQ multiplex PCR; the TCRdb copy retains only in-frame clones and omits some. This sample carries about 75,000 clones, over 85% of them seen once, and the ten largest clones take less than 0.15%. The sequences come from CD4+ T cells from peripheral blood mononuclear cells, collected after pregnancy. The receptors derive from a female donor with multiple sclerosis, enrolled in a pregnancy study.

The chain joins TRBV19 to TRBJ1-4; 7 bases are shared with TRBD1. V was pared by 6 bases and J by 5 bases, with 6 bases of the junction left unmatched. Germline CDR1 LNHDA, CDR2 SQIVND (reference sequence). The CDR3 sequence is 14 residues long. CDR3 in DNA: TGTGCCAGTAGACGGGACAGCCGGAATGAAAAACTGTTTTTT. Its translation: CASRRDSRNEKLFF.

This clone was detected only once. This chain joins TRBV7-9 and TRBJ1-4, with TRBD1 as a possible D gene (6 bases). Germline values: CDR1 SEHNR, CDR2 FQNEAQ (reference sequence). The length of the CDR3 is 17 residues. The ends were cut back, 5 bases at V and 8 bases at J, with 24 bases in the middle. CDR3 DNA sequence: TGTGCCAGCAGCCACACCCAGGACAGTCCATTATGGGAAAAACTGTTTTTT. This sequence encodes CASSHTQDSPLWEKLFF. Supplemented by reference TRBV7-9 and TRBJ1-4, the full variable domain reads DTGVSQNPRHKITKRGQNVTFRCDPISEHNRLYWYRQTLGQGPEFLTYFQNEAQLEKSRLLSDRFSAERPKGSFSTLEIQRTEQGDSAMYLCASSHTQDSPLWEKLFFGSGTQLSVL.

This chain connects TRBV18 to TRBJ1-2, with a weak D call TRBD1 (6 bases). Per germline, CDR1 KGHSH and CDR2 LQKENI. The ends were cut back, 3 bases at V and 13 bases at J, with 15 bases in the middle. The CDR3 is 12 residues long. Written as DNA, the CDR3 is TGTGCCAGCTCACCTACCCCGCAGGGGAGCACCTTC. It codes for CASSPTPQGSTF. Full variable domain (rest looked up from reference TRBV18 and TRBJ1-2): NAGVMQNPRHLVRRRGQEARLRCSPMKGHSHVYWYRQLPEEGLKFMVYLQKENIIDESGMPKERFSAEFPKEGPSILRIQQVVRGDSAAYFCASSPTPQGSTFGSGTRLTVV.

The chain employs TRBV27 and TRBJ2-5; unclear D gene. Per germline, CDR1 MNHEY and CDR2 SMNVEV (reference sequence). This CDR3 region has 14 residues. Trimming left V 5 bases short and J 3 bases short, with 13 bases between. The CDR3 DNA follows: TGTGCCAGCAGTGAATACTCAGGAAAAGAGACCCAGTACTTC. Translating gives CASSEYSGKETQYF.

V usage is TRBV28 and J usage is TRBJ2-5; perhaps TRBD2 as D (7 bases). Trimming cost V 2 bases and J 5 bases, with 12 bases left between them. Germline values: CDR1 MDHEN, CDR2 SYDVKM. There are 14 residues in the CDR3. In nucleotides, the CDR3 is TGTGCCAGCAGTTTAAAGGGGGGGAGGGAGACCCAGTACTTC. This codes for CASSLKGGRETQYF. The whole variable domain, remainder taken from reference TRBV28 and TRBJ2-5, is DVKVTQSSRYLVKRTGEKVFLECVQDMDHENMFWYRQDPGLGLRLIYFSYDVKMKEKGDIPEGYSVSREKKERFSLILESASTNQTSMYLCASSLKGGRETQYFGPGTRLLVL.